The source of this T cell receptor beta chain is a study of T cells after yellow fever vaccination. Study-wide context: Fractions of low cell number were prepared using SMART-Seq v4 Ultra Low Input.

This clonotype occurred many times. 5'RACE template switching generated TCR cDNA, adding a universal primer site and UMIs. TCRdb passed the 5' RACE reads through MiXCR, listing each CDR3 protein once. The sample has some 320,000 distinct CDR3 sequences; 4.1% are singletons. Germline V gene data show CDR1 as SGHRS and CDR2 as YFSETQ. The V segment lost 4 bases and the J segment 7 bases; nucleotides outside the gene matches: 19. The CDR3 loop spans 17 amino acids. V is TRBV5-1 and J is TRBJ2-7, with 8 bases matching TRBD1. Material: PBMCs, obtained 5 days after the yellow fever booster vaccination. This sequence was found in a man younger than 30 who received the YFV17D yellow fever vaccine. CDR3 coding DNA: TGCGCCAGCAGCCAAAATCGGACAGGGATCACCAGGGGGGAGCAGTACTTC. This encodes CASSQNRTGITRGEQYF.